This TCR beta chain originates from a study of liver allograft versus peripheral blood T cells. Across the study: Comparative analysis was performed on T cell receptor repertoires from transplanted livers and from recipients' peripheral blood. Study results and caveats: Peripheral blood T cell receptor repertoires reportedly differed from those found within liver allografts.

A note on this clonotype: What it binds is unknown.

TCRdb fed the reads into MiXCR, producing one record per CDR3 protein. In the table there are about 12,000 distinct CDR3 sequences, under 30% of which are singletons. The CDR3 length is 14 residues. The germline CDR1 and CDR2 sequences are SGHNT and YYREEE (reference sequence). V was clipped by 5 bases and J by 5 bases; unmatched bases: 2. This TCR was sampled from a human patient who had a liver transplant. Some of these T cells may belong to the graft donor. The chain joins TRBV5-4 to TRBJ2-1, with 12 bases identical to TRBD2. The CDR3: CASSRLAGDNEQFF. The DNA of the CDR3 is TGTGCCAGCAGTCGACTAGCGGGAGACAATGAGCAGTTCTTC.